The 29 T cell receptor beta chains below were found in one sample sequenced in a study of blood T cells in healthy people across ages. A second PCR, run for roughly 7 to 12 cycles, used a sample-barcoded 5' primer plus a J-beta primer mix. TCRdb reprocessed the 5' RACE reads via MiXCR and lists one record per CDR3 protein. Among 1,800,000 or so distinct CDR3 sequences listed, about two fifths were seen once. Sequencing was carried out using blood. All receptors derive from a human donor in good health.

This clonotype turned up a few times. The chain combines TRBV6-5 with TRBJ1-6; D uncertain. Trimming took 2 bases from V and 4 from J, leaving 6 bases between them. CDR1 is MNHEY and CDR2 is SVGAGI in the germline V gene. The CDR3 spans 14 residues. This chain's CDR3 is CASSYPGYNSPLHF. The CDR3 DNA reads as TGTGCCAGCAGTTACCCAGGTTATAATTCACCCCTCCACTTT.

V usage is TRBV7-2 and J usage is TRBJ2-1; TRBD2 aligns across 9 bases. CDR1 SGHTA and CDR2 FQGNSA come from the germline V gene. With 7 bases clipped from V and 3 bases from J, the junction kept 10 bases outside the gene matches. The CDR3 runs to 16 residues. CDR3 DNA sequence: TGTGCCAGCATCCAGGGGTCTAGCGGGGTCTACAATGAGCAGTTCTTC. Translation: CASIQGSSGVYNEQFF. The whole variable domain, remainder taken from reference TRBV7-2 and TRBJ2-1, is GAGVSQSPSNKVTEKGKDVELRCDPISGHTALYWYRQSLGQGLEFLIYFQGNSAPDKSGLPSDRFSAERTGGSVSTLTIQRTQQEDSAVYLCASIQGSSGVYNEQFFGPGTRLTVL.

Concerning this clonotype: No DNA is shown, since the ends of the CDR3 on it are uncertain; the CDR3 is the one TCRdb lists. The chain joins TRBV7-3 to TRBJ1-2. Germline V CDR1 and CDR2: SGHTA, FQGTGA. Inclusive of both ends, the CDR3 amounts to 24 amino acids. The CDR3 protein is CASSLRPPYSGGRNEQYFGYGYTF.

This sequence joins TRBV11-2 and TRBJ2-7; 7 positions agree with TRBD1. Germline V gene lookup returns CDR1 SGHAT and CDR2 FQNNGV. V dropped 2 bases and J dropped 2; count of bases not matched to a gene: 6. The CDR3 runs 15 residues. DNA for the CDR3: TGTGCCAGCAGCTTAAGTACAGGGGCCCCCTACGAGCAGTACTTC. Its translation is CASSLSTGAPYEQYF.

The rearrangement joins TRBV7-9 to TRBJ1-2; D uncertain. The germline V gene has CDR1 SEHNR and CDR2 FQNEAQ (reference sequence). The length of the CDR3 is 12 residues. V lost 6 bases to trimming and J lost 8 bases, with 13 bases between them. The CDR3 bases are TGTGCCAGCAGTCGCGAGTTGGGGGGCTACACCTTC. This encodes CASSRELGGYTF.

The CDR3 protein is CASSQDVEGRTEAFF. DNA for the CDR3: TGCGCCAGCAGCCAAGATGTAGAGGGGAGGACTGAAGCTTTCTTT. The rearrangement uses TRBV4-3 and TRBJ1-1; weak D call: TRBD1 (5 bases). Germline V lookup: CDR1 LGHNA, CDR2 YSLEER. Trimming shortened V by 0 bases and J by 5 bases, and 13 bases separated the two germline ends. This CDR3 is built from 15 residues.

The chain joins TRBV7-8 to TRBJ2-5, with D unresolved. Germline CDR1 SGHVS, CDR2 FQNEAQ. CDR3 size: 12 residues. V lost 10 bases and J 13 bases, leaving 22 bases between the germline ends. CDR3 DNA sequence: TGTGCCATTGCGATCTCTAACGGTCTAATGTACTTC. It translates to CAIAISNGLMYF. Using reference TRBV7-8 and TRBJ2-5 for the parts outside the CDR3, the full variable domain is GAGVSQSPRYKVAKRGQDVALRCDPISGHVSLFWYQQALGQGPEFLTYFQNEAQLDKSGLPSDRFFAERPEGSVSTLKIQRTQQEDSAVYLCAIAISNGLMYFGPGTRLLVL.

This clonotype was observed a few times. The chain recombines TRBV20-1 with TRBJ2-5, with D perhaps matching TRBD2 (5 bases). Trimming took 0 bases from V and 5 from J, leaving 16 bases between them. The CDR3 contains 15 residues. The germline gives CDR1 DFQATT, CDR2 SNEGSKA (reference sequence). The CDR3, as DNA: TGCAGTGCTAGAGACGCCGGAGCCTCGGGGGAGACCCAGTACTTC. Protein product: CSARDAGASGETQYF.

Only a few counts were recorded for this clonotype. The V and J genes are TRBV12-3 or TRBV12-4 and TRBJ1-5; TRBD1 matches at 12 bases. The V gene end was trimmed by 6 bases and the J gene end by 6 bases; junction bases not matched to a gene: 9. The CDR3 is 16 residues long. The CDR3 DNA reads as TGTGCCAGCAGCCCAGCCCGGGACAGGGGGCTTCAGCCCCAGCATTTT. Amino acids: CASSPARDRGLQPQHF.

V gene TRBV15 combines with J gene TRBJ1-5, with D possibly TRBD1 on 6 matching bases. The CDR3 spans 14 residues. Germline CDR1 LNHNV, CDR2 YYDKDF (reference sequence). The V end was cut by 4 bases, the J end by 4 bases, with 11 bases between. As DNA, the CDR3 is TGTGCCACCAGCACCCGACAGGAAAATCAGCCCCAGCATTTT. Its translation: CATSTRQENQPQHF.

The J gene is TRBJ2-1, the V gene TRBV5-1, with TRBD2 identical over 10 bases. Germline assignment: CDR1 SGHRS and CDR2 YFSETQ. The length of the CDR3 is 16 residues. The V gene end was trimmed by 0 bases and the J gene end by 6 bases; junction bases not matched to a gene: 6. This CDR3 reads CASSLVASGGVNEQFF. The CDR3 bases are TGCGCCAGCAGCTTGGTAGCTAGCGGGGGAGTCAATGAGCAGTTCTTC. The full variable domain, with the rest looked up from reference TRBV5-1 and TRBJ2-1, is KAGVTQTPRYLIKTRGQQVTLSCSPISGHRSVSWYQQTPGQGLQFLFEYFSETQRNKGNFPGRFSGRQFSNSRSEMNVSTLELGDSALYLCASSLVASGGVNEQFFGPGTRLTVL.

V is TRBV7-2 and J is TRBJ1-2; 10 bases agree with TRBD1. Unmatched junction bases numbered 13, after V lost 2 bases and J lost 7 bases. This CDR3 has 17 amino acids. The germline V gene has CDR1 SGHTA and CDR2 FQGNSA. CDR3 DNA: TGTGCCAGCAGCTTAACCCGACAGGGGGCGCAGGGTAGTGGCTACACCTTC. It translates to CASSLTRQGAQGSGYTF. Based on the CDR3 plus reference TRBV7-2 and TRBJ1-2, the full variable domain is GAGVSQSPSNKVTEKGKDVELRCDPISGHTALYWYRQSLGQGLEFLIYFQGNSAPDKSGLPSDRFSAERTGGSVSTLTIQRTQQEDSAVYLCASSLTRQGAQGSGYTFGSGTRLTVV.

The chain has TRBV7-2 and TRBJ2-7, with D tentatively TRBD1 (7 bases). CDR1 is SGHTA, CDR2 FQGNSA, per germline. The CDR3 has 17 residues. V lost 2 bases to trimming and J lost 3 bases, with 20 bases between them. As DNA, the CDR3 is TGTGCCAGCAGCTTAACCGCCCCGGGGGACAGCTACTACGAGCAGTACTTC. Amino acid sequence: CASSLTAPGDSYYEQYF.

This clonotype has just one count. The chain links TRBV27 to TRBJ2-5, with D possibly being TRBD2 (5 bases). CDR3 length: 11 amino acids. Germline V gives CDR1 MNHEY, CDR2 SMNVEV (reference sequence). V was shortened by 6 bases and J by 6 bases, with 8 bases between the two germline ends. The CDR3 loop reads CASRRVKTQYF. CDR3 DNA: TGTGCCAGCAGGAGGGTAAAGACCCAGTACTTC.

V is TRBV12-3 or TRBV12-4 and J is TRBJ2-7; 8 bases align to TRBD1. V lost 6 bases, J lost 2 bases, and 12 bases stayed unmatched. The CDR3 consists of 16 residues. The CDR3 coding sequence is TGTGCCAGCAGCGTCCGAACGGGACAGGACACCTACGAGCAGTACTTC. Amino acids: CASSVRTGQDTYEQYF.

This clonotype was recorded at least ten times. The chain links TRBV10-3 to TRBJ2-7, with D perhaps TRBD1 (5 bases). The CDR3 totals 12 residues. Germline V gives CDR1 ENHRY, CDR2 SYGVKD. With 6 bases removed from V and 0 bases from J, the gap between germline ends came to 6 bases. CDR3 sequence (DNA): TGTGCCATCAGCAGGGACTCCTACGAGCAGTACTTC. Amino acids: CAISRDSYEQYF.

This clonotype was seen a few times. One end of the junction does not line up with germline, which may come from a read error. This chain links TRBV7-2 with TRBJ2-1; D is unclear. Germline CDR1 reads SGHTA; CDR2 reads FQGNSA. This CDR3 spans 17 amino acids. The CDR3 DNA follows: TGTGCCAGCAGCTTATTTTTGTCGGCGTACTCCGACAATGAGCAGTTCTTC. As protein: CASSLFLSAYSDNEQFF.

The J gene is TRBJ2-7, the V gene TRBV4-1; the D is unclear. Looked up from germline, CDR1 is MGHRA and CDR2 is YSYEKL. Between the trimmed V and J ends, which lost 1 base and 6 bases, there was a span of 10 bases. This CDR3 has 13 residues. The CDR3 here is CASSQASLTEQYF. CDR3 nucleotide sequence: TGCGCCAGCAGCCAAGCATCCCTTACCGAGCAGTACTTC.

This clonotype was recorded a few times. The genes are TRBV6-2 or TRBV6-3 and TRBJ1-2; tentative D call: TRBD1 (5 bases). Trimming cost V 2 bases and J 6 bases, with 10 bases left between them. CDR1 MNHEY and CDR2 SVGEGT come from the germline V gene. This CDR3 is 13 amino acids long. The CDR3 loop is CASSYPGLDGYTF. The CDR3 bases are TGTGCCAGCAGTTACCCAGGGCTGGATGGCTACACCTTC.

The V call is TRBV20-1, the J call TRBJ1-5; possibly TRBD1 for D (6 bases). The V and J ends lost 2 bases and 6 bases respectively, with 17 bases between them. Germline V CDR1 and CDR2: DFQATT, SNEGSKA (reference sequence). The CDR3 loop spans 15 amino acids. As DNA, the CDR3 is TGCAGTGCTAGAAGGAGGCGGCAGGGGAGTCAGCCCCAGCATTTT. Protein sequence: CSARRRRQGSQPQHF.

This rearrangement joins TRBV5-4 to TRBJ2-7; tentatively, D is TRBD2 (6 bases). The CDR3 runs to 14 residues. V was pared by 6 bases and J by 1 base, with 14 bases between. Per germline, CDR1 SGHNT and CDR2 YYREEE (reference sequence). The chain's CDR3 is CASTWDLGSYEQYF. CDR3 bases: TGTGCCAGCACCTGGGACTTGGGATCCTACGAGCAGTACTTC.

The rearrangement links TRBV5-6 to TRBJ2-5; 14 nucleotides agree with TRBD2. CDR3 length: 16 residues. Trimming at V came to 3 bases and at J to 9 bases, leaving 10 bases not matched to a gene. The germline gives CDR1 SGHDT, CDR2 YYEEEE. The CDR3 DNA reads TGTGCCAGCAGCTCCCGGACTAGCGGGGGGAGGGAGGCCCAGTACTTC. Amino acid sequence: CASSSRTSGGREAQYF.

This clonotype occurred a few times. One junction end disagrees with the germline gene, perhaps due to a read error. This sequence joins TRBV7-9 and TRBJ2-4, with D possibly being TRBD2 (5 bases). The J call is in doubt because the DNA end fits TRBJ2-7 better. The CDR3 sequence is 13 residues long. Germline V lookup: CDR1 SEHNR, CDR2 FQNEAQ (reference sequence). The CDR3 nucleotides are TGTGCCAGCGGCTTGAGGGACTCCTACGAGCAGTACTTC. Its translation: CASGLRDSYEQYF.

The CDR3 is CASSPGTGYLVDEQFF. CDR3 bases: TGTGCCAGCAGTCCCGGGACAGGGTATTTGGTTGACGAGCAGTTCTTC. The chain employs TRBV28 and TRBJ2-1; 9 nucleotides line up with TRBD1. This CDR3 has 16 amino acids. V lost 5 bases to trimming and J lost 10 bases; unmatched junction nucleotides: 15. Germline V gives CDR1 MDHEN, CDR2 SYDVKM.

This clonotype was detected a few times. V is TRBV7-3 and J is TRBJ2-5, with 11 bases that match TRBD2. Per germline, CDR1 SGHTA and CDR2 FQGTGA. The junction had 4 bases not matched to a gene; V was cut back by 3 bases and J by 4 bases. CDR3 size: 15 residues. The CDR3: CASSFSSGGRETQYF. DNA of the CDR3: TGTGCCAGCAGCTTCTCTAGCGGGGGGCGAGAGACCCAGTACTTC.

The genes are TRBV6-1 and TRBJ2-5, with 8 bases that match TRBD1. CDR3 size: 15 residues. Germline values: CDR1 MNHNS, CDR2 SASEGT. Germline trimming cut 5 bases from V and 3 bases from J; bases unmatched to any gene: 8. The CDR3: CASSTRGRGEETQYF. In nucleotides, the CDR3 is TGTGCCAGCAGTACCAGGGGGCGCGGGGAAGAGACCCAGTACTTC.

The chain links TRBV7-9 to TRBJ2-3; tentatively, D is TRBD1 (5 bases). Germline V CDR1 and CDR2: SEHNR, FQNEAQ (reference sequence). The CDR3 totals 14 residues. V shed 7 bases and J shed 3 bases, with 14 bases lying between them. The CDR3 is CASKIDRTTDTQYF. The CDR3 coding sequence is TGTGCCAGCAAAATTGACAGAACAACAGATACGCAGTATTTT.

This chain joins TRBV7-2 and TRBJ1-6; 8 nucleotides align to TRBD1. The CDR3 totals 15 residues. Germline-derived CDR1 and CDR2 are SGHTA and FQGNSA. J lost 10 bases, V lost 6 bases, and 11 bases had no gene match. In nucleotides, the CDR3 is TGTGCCAGCAGATATACTACAGGGGGGGGCTCACCCCTCCACTTT. It encodes CASRYTTGGGSPLHF.

Here the CDR3 reads CASTIYPSGKRSSYNEQFF. CDR3 nucleotide sequence: TGTGCCAGCACTATATACCCCTCGGGAAAGCGAAGCTCCTACAATGAGCAGTTCTTC. The chain combines TRBV7-9 with TRBJ2-1; TRBD2 is a possible D gene (5 bases). V lost 7 bases to trimming and J lost 0 bases, with 25 bases between them. Germline V lookup: CDR1 SEHNR, CDR2 FQNEAQ (reference sequence). The CDR3 sequence is 19 residues long.